This TCR beta chain was documented in a study of beta chain features in type 1 diabetes (dated by TCRdb to 2016 to 2019). Describing the broader study: Mean age, gender distribution, total cell number and subset yield were not different between patients and healthy donors. A total of 100 million to 110 million sorted cells were examined across all samples, and a strong correlation was observed between cell number per subset and RNA yield. In the study, TCRB repertoires of sorted circulating CD4+ T cell subsets from recently diagnosed type 1 diabetes patients were compared with those of matched healthy donors. Whereas all 30 or so donors provided naive and central memory subsets, regulatory and stem cell-like memory subsets were isolated from just 8 patients and about 8 healthy donors. Paper-wide results and their limitations: The naive, central memory and regulatory TCRB repertoires appeared to resemble one another more closely among patients than among healthy donors. At VDJ recombination sites, type 1 diabetes patients had fewer insertions and more deleted nucleotides, which implies abnormalities in thymic rearrangement. A moderate but significant shortening of TCRB CDR3 length was observed in type 1 diabetes patients in all four CD4+ subsets. Because cDNA was sequenced instead of genomic DNA, activated cells with high expression could be over-represented, although the groups did not differ in activation or CD3 levels. Shorter templates might have been favored by PCR, but patient and control samples were amplified and corrected together, so both groups would have been affected equally by any skew. HLA sub-analyses involved small numbers of individuals, so any influence of HLA type on TCRB rearrangement remained unresolved.

This clone showed up just a few times. The antigen this receptor binds is unknown. No clone much larger than this one lies a single base away; base qualities are absent. The High Capacity cDNA Reverse Transcription Kit was used to reverse transcribe all of the isolated RNA, meaning that expressed TCRB transcripts were what got sequenced. Naive, central memory and regulatory T cell samples underwent deep immunoSEQ sequencing, averaging approximately 3.5 million total reads per sample. Sorted cells were lysed in RLT buffer and RNA was extracted with DNase-treated RNeasy Micro or Mini kits, depending on cell number. To prevent cross-contamination, every cell subset was processed on its own, while patient and healthy donor samples were processed together. TCRB sequences were amplified from cDNA with the immunoSEQ multiplex PCR, producing 87-bp fragments spanning the CDR3 region. Amplicons were sequenced on the Illumina HiSeq platform. Concerning the study's data processing: PCR bias was computationally corrected using synthetic template baselines, reads within Hamming distance 2 were collapsed, and singletons that could not be merged were discarded. By aligning reads against IMGT, V, D and J genes, CDR3 length, and insertions or deletions at six rearrangement sites were assigned. Within each subset, clonotype counts were normalized to sorted cell number, and only after that were true diversity and Gini coefficients computed with the tcR R package. The overlap coefficient, calculated on TCRB nucleotide sequences, was used to measure repertoire sharing. TCRdb re-hosts the immuneACCESS table, in-frame sequences only. Its copies lack some clones; in the studies checked, an unresolved V gene accounts for under half of them, and the cause for the rest is not known. V and J calls and clone size are copied from that table; D and trimming were computed from the DNA. This sample lists about 220,000 clones; 9.5% to 13% were detected once. The top ten clonotypes cover roughly 1.4% of the sample.

Each donor gave one peripheral blood draw, roughly 110 mL on average, collected into heparinised tubes. Naive, central memory, regulatory and stem cell-like memory CD4+ T cells were sorted on a BD FACSAria II using a panel including CD45RO, CCR7, CD25, CD127, CD95 and CD27. All sorted populations exceeded 95% purity. PBMCs were isolated immediately by Lymphoprep density gradient centrifugation and stained directly without culture. So that batch effects would be minimized, each experiment stained and sorted samples in pairs, pairing one healthy donor with one patient. The TCR sequence derives from a young man in good health. The sequenced material came from central memory CD4+ T cells from blood.

The nucleotide sequence reads TGTGCCAGCAGCTTAGGTGGCAGGACCCTCTACGAGCAGTACTTC. Its protein reads: CASSLGGRTLYEQYF. The sequence is built from TRBV7-2 and TRBJ2-7; a confident D gene designation cannot be given. From the germline V gene, CDR1 is SGHTA and CDR2 is FQGNSA. V is reduced by 1 base and J by 3 bases, leaving a spacing of 13 bases between them. The CDR3 sequence holds 15 residues, the cysteine and phenylalanine included. Only the CDR3 portion is preserved as DNA: 45 bases, with reading frame beginning at the first base.